This T cell receptor (beta chain) was sequenced for a study of blood T cells in healthy people across ages. Study-wide findings and caveats: Donors of long life had a larger count of naive CD4+ cells and greater diversity than aged donors.

The CDR3 runs to 13 residues. With V trimmed by 5 bases and J by 14 bases, 8 bases remained unmatched. A sample-barcoded 5' primer and a J-beta primer mix were used in a second PCR of roughly 7 to 11 cycles. TCRdb called the 5' RACE reads again in MiXCR, with one record for every CDR3 protein. In the table there are about 280,000 distinct CDR3 sequences, roughly 27% of which are singletons. Many counts were recorded for this clonotype. As yet, its antigen is unknown. V gene TRBV12-3 or TRBV12-4 combines with J gene TRBJ1-6; 8 bases line up with TRBD1. The sequenced sample consisted of blood. The sequence was collected from a woman in her seventies in good health. The CDR3 protein is CASSVIRGQALHF. Written as DNA, the CDR3 is TGTGCCAGCAGTGTGATCAGGGGGCAAGCCCTCCACTTT.